Presented here are 18 T cell receptor beta chains from one specimen sequenced in a study of blood T cell repertoires in COVID-19. Repertoires were generated with immunoSEQ multiplex PCR, while TCRdb's copy carries only in-frame clones and drops some. The table shows around 340,000 clones, with roughly 90% occurring only once. The sequencing sample was made of peripheral blood. The receptors shown here come from a woman aged 60-75 years with COVID-19, enrolled during active disease.

This chain joins TRBV9 and TRBJ1-2; D is perhaps TRBD1 (6 bases). Germline V CDR1 and CDR2: SGDLS, YYNGEE. V lost 1 base and J 0 bases, leaving 13 bases between the germline ends. CDR3 size: 16 residues. The CDR3 region has the DNA TGTGCCAGCAGCGTATCGGCTGCAGGGGCTAACTATGGCTACACCTTC. Amino acids: CASSVSAAGANYGYTF.

The gene calls are TRBV11-2 and TRBJ2-2; possible D gene TRBD2, 7 bases. In germline, CDR1 is SGHAT, CDR2 FQNNGV. The V and J ends lost 5 bases and 4 bases respectively, with 11 bases between them. The CDR3 length is 14 residues. DNA of the CDR3: TGTGCCAGCAGCGGGGGGGCCTTCACCGGGGAGCTGTTTTTT. Amino acids: CASSGGAFTGELFF.

This rearrangement joins TRBV7-2 to TRBJ1-3, with D perhaps matching TRBD1 (5 bases). Germline V gene sequence: CDR1 SGHTA, CDR2 FQGNSA. Trimming took off 5 bases at V and 4 bases at J, with 18 bases between the two ends. This CDR3 has 16 residues. The CDR3 DNA is TGTGCCAGCAGCCCCCCGGGGGGGTATTTAGGAAACACCATATATTTT. As protein: CASSPPGGYLGNTIYF.

The chain uses TRBV7-9 and TRBJ2-7; D is undetermined. Trimming cost V 0 bases and J 3 bases, with 9 bases left between them. The germline V gene has CDR1 SEHNR and CDR2 FQNEAQ (reference sequence). The CDR3 has 14 residues. CDR3 bases: TGTGCCAGCAGCTTAGCGGTCCCCAGCTACGAGCAGTACTTC. This sequence encodes CASSLAVPSYEQYF.

The chain has TRBV27 and TRBJ2-1, with 8 positions matching TRBD1. This CDR3 spans 14 amino acids. From germline, CDR1 is MNHEY and CDR2 SMNVEV (reference sequence). Trimming took 2 bases from V and 8 from J; bases not matched to a gene: 5. DNA for the CDR3: TGTGCCAGCAGTTTAAAGGTCAGGGGGCATGAGCAGTTCTTC. Amino acids: CASSLKVRGHEQFF.

The rearrangement joins TRBV10-3 to TRBJ1-1; 8 bases agree with TRBD1. The V gene's germline CDR1 is ENHRY and CDR2 SYGVKD. The CDR3 spans 13 residues. With 6 bases clipped from V and 3 bases from J, the junction kept 3 bases outside the gene matches. The CDR3 region is CAIRKQGDTEAFF. The CDR3, as DNA: TGTGCCATCAGAAAACAGGGGGACACTGAAGCTTTCTTT.

This chain uses TRBV5-4 with TRBJ2-7; no clear D. This CDR3 spans 13 amino acids. The V gene lost 3 bases and the J gene lost 0 bases, with 7 bases spanning the gap. Looked up from germline, CDR1 is SGHNT and CDR2 is YYREEE (reference sequence). The CDR3 sequence: CASSSRSSYEQYF. The CDR3 DNA follows: TGTGCCAGCAGCTCGAGGAGCTCCTACGAGCAGTACTTC.

This clone appeared once. This rearrangement joins TRBV10-1 to TRBJ2-3; weak D call: TRBD2 (6 bases). The CDR3 extends over 16 amino acids. V was cut by 2 bases and J by 3 bases, with 15 bases left in between. Germline values: CDR1 WNHNN, CDR2 SYGVQD (reference sequence). This CDR3 is CASSERRGGSTDTQYF. For the CDR3, the DNA is TGCGCCAGCAGTGAGAGGCGGGGTGGTAGTACAGATACGCAGTATTTT.

This clone was seen only a few times. The V call is TRBV6-5, the J call TRBJ2-7; TRBD1 matches at 8 bases. CDR3 length: 13 residues. Trimming at V came to 3 bases and at J to 4 bases, leaving 2 bases not matched to a gene. Germline loops: CDR1 MNHEY, CDR2 SVGAGI. CDR3 protein: CASSYTGGYEQYF. CDR3 coding DNA: TGTGCCAGCAGTTATACAGGGGGGTACGAGCAGTACTTC.

The chain employs TRBV2 and TRBJ1-5; D may be TRBD1 (5 bases). Trimming removed 6 bases from V and 2 bases from J, with 11 bases in between. There are 14 residues in the CDR3. Germline CDR1 is SNHLY and CDR2 is FYNNEI. The CDR3 region has the DNA TGTGCCAGCAGCGTCAGGGAGGGCAATCAGCCCCAGCATTTT. It codes for CASSVREGNQPQHF. Looking up the rest from reference TRBV2 and TRBJ1-5 gives the full variable domain: EPEVTQTPSHQVTQMGQEVILRCVPISNHLYFYWYRQILGQKVEFLVSFYNNEISEKSEIFDDQFSVERPDGSNFTLKIRSTKLEDSAMYFCASSVREGNQPQHFGDGTRLSIL.

The chain employs TRBV7-9 and TRBJ1-6, with D unresolved. Per the germline V gene, CDR1 is SEHNR and CDR2 is FQNEAQ (reference sequence). The CDR3 is made up of 13 amino acids. V was pared by 5 bases and J by 6 bases, with 8 bases between. CDR3 nucleotide sequence: TGTGCCAGCAGCCCACAAATTAATTCACCCCTCCACTTT. Protein sequence: CASSPQINSPLHF. Full variable domain (missing parts from reference TRBV7-9 and TRBJ1-6): DTGVSQNPRHKITKRGQNVTFRCDPISEHNRLYWYRQTLGQGPEFLTYFQNEAQLEKSRLLSDRFSAERPKGSFSTLEIQRTEQGDSAMYLCASSPQINSPLHFGNGTRLTVT.

The chain recombines TRBV6-1 with TRBJ2-3, with 11 positions matching TRBD2. The trim removed 2 bases at V and 4 bases at J, leaving 8 bases unmatched. The germline CDR1 and CDR2 sequences are MNHNS and SASEGT. The CDR3 is 17 amino acids. CDR3 region: CASSESLAGGRADTQYF. CDR3 coding DNA: TGTGCCAGCAGTGAAAGTCTAGCGGGGGGTCGGGCAGATACGCAGTATTTT.

The V call is TRBV6-5, the J call TRBJ1-1, with TRBD1 as a possible D gene (6 bases). Germline-derived CDR1 and CDR2 are MNHEY and SVGAGI. The CDR3 has 13 amino acids. The V end was cut by 6 bases, the J end by 8 bases, with 16 bases between. Written as DNA, the CDR3 is TGTGCCAGCAGCTCGACAGGAACGCAAGAAGCTTTCTTT. Its protein is CASSSTGTQEAFF.

The chain is built from TRBV28 and TRBJ2-5; 8 nucleotides align to TRBD1. Germline values: CDR1 MDHEN, CDR2 SYDVKM. The CDR3 extends over 13 amino acids. V lost 6 bases and J lost 5; bases outside the gene matches: 5. Written as DNA, the CDR3 is TGTGCCAGCAGGCGACAGGGGTGGGAGACCCAGTACTTC. It is translated as CASRRQGWETQYF.

This clone was detected a few times. The chain joins TRBV5-1 to TRBJ2-3, with TRBD2 matching 12 bases. V lost 2 bases to trimming and J lost 2 bases; unmatched junction nucleotides: 9. There are 18 residues in the CDR3. Germline CDR1 and CDR2: SGHRS and YFSETQ. The CDR3 DNA follows: TGCGCCAGCAGCTTCCGACTAGCGGGGGCCTTGATCACAGATACGCAGTATTTT. Amino acids: CASSFRLAGALITDTQYF.

The chain combines TRBV30 with TRBJ1-3; 7 bases line up with TRBD1. CDR3 length: 13 amino acids. From germline, CDR1 is GTSNPN and CDR2 SVGIG (reference sequence). The CDR3 region is CALGQGVKYTIYF. The CDR3 nucleotides read TGTGCTTTGGGGCAGGGGGTGAAATACACCATATATTTT.

The J gene is TRBJ2-1, the V gene TRBV7-2; D gene ambiguous. Germline CDR1 SGHTA, CDR2 FQGNSA. V was pared by 5 bases and J by 10 bases, with 18 bases between. This CDR3 comprises 14 residues. The CDR3 DNA sequence: TGTGCCAGCAGCCCTCGAGTGTCCCGTCGGGAGCAGTTCTTC. Residues: CASSPRVSRREQFF.

This chain uses TRBV2 with TRBJ1-1; D unclear. The CDR3 contains 15 residues. From germline, CDR1 is SNHLY and CDR2 FYNNEI. V was pared by 5 bases and J by 1 base, with 14 bases between. The CDR3 DNA sequence: TGTGCCAGCAGTCCGAATCGGGTGTGGAACACTGAAGCTTTCTTT. Translation: CASSPNRVWNTEAFF.